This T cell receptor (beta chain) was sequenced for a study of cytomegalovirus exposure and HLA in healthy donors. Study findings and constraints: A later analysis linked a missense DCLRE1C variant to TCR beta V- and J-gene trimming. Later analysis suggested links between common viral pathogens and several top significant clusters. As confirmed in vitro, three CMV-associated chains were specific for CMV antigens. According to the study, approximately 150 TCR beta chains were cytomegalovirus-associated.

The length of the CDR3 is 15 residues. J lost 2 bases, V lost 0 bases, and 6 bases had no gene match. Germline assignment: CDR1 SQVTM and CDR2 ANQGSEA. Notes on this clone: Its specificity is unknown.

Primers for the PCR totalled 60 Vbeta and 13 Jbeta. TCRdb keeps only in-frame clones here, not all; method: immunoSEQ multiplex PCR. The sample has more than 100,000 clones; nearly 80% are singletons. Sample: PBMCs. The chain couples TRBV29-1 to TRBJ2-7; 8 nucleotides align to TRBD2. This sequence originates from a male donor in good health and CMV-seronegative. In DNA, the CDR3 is TGCAGCGTTGAAGATACGCTAGCGGGTACCTACGAGCAGTACTTC. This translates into CSVEDTLAGTYEQYF.